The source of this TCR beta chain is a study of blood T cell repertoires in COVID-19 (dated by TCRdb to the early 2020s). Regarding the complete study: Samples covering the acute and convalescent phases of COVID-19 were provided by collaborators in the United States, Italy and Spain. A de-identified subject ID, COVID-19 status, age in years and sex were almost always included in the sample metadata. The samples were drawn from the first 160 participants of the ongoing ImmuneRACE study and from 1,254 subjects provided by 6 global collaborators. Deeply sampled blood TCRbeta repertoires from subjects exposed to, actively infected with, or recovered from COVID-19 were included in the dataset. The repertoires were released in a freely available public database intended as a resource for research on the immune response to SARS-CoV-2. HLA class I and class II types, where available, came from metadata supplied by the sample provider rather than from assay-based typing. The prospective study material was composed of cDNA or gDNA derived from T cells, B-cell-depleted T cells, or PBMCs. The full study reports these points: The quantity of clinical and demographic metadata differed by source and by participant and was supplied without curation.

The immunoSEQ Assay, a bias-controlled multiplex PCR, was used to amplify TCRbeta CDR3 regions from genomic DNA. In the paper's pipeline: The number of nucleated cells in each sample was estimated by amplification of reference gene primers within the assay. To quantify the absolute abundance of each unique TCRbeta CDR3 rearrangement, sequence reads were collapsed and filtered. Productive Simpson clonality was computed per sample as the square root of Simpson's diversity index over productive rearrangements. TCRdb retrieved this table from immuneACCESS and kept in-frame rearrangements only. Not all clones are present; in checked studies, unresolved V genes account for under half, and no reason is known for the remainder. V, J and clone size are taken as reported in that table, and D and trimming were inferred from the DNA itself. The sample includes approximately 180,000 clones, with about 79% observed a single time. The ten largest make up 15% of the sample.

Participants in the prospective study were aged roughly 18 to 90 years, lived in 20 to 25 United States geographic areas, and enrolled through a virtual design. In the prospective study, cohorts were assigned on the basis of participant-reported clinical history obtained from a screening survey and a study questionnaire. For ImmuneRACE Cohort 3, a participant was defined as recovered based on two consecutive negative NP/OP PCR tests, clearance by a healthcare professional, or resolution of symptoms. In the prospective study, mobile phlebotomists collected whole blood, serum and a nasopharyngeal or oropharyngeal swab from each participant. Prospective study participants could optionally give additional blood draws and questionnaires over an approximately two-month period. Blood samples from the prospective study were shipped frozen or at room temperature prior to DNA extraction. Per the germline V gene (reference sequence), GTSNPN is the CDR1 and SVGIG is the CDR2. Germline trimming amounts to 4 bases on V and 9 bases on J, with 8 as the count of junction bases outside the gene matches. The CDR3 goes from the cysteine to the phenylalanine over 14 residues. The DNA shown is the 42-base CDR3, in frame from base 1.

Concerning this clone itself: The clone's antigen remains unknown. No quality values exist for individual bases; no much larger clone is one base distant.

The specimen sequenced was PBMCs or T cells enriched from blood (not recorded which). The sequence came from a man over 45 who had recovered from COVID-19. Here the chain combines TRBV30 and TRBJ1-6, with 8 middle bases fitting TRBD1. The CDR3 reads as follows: CAWNRQGSRSPLHF. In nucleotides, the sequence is TGTGCCTGGAATCGACAGGGGTCCCGTTCACCCCTCCACTTT.